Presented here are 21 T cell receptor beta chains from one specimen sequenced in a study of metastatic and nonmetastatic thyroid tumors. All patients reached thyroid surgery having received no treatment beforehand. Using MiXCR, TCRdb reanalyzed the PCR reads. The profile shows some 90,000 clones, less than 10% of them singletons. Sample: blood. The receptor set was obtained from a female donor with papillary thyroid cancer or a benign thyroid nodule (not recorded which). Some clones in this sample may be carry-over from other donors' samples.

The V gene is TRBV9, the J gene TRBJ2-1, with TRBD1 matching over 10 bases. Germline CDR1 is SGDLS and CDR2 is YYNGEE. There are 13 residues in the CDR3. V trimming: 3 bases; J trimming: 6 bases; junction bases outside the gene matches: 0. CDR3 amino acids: CASSGDRGNEQFF. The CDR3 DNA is TGTGCCAGCAGCGGGGACAGGGGCAATGAGCAGTTCTTC.

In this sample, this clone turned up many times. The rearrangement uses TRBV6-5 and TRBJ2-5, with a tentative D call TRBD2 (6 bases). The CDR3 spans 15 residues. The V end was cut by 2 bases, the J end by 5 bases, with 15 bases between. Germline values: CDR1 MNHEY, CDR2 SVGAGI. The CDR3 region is CASSYELGGLETQYF. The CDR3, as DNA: TGTGCCAGCAGTTACGAACTGGGGGGATTGGAGACCCAGTACTTC.

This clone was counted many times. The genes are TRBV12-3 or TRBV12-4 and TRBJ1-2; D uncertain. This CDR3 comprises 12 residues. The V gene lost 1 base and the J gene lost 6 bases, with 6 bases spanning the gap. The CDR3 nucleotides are TGTGCCAGCAGTTTAGGGGGAGATGGCTACACCTTC. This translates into CASSLGGDGYTF.

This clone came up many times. The CDR3 sequence: CAWSVVAGGPGELFF. In DNA form, the CDR3 reads TGTGCCTGGAGTGTAGTCGCGGGGGGGCCCGGGGAGCTGTTTTTT. The chain is built from TRBV30 and TRBJ2-2; 9 nucleotides agree with TRBD2. After removal of 0 bases from V and 6 bases from J, the junction contained 5 bases not matched to a gene. The CDR3 has 15 amino acids. Germline loops: CDR1 GTSNPN, CDR2 SVGIG (reference sequence).

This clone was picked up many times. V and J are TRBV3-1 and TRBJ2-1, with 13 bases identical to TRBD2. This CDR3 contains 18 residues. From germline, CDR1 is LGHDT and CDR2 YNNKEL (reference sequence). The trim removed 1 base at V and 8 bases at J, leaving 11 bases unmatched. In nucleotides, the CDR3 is TGTGCCAGCAGCCAAGGGACTAGCGGGGGCCATCGCGGCGATGAGCAGTTCTTC. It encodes CASSQGTSGGHRGDEQFF.

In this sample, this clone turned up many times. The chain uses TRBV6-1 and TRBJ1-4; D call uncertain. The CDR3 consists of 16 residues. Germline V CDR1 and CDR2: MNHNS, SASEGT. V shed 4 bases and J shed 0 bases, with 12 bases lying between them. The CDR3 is CASSGWEGATNEKLFF. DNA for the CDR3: TGTGCCAGCAGTGGGTGGGAAGGTGCAACTAATGAAAAACTGTTTTTT.

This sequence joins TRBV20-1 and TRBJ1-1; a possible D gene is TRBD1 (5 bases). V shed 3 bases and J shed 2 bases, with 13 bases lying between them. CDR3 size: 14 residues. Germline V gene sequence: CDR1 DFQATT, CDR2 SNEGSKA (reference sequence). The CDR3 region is CSARGLQSNTEAFF. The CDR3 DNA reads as TGCAGTGCTAGGGGGCTGCAGAGTAACACTGAAGCTTTCTTT.

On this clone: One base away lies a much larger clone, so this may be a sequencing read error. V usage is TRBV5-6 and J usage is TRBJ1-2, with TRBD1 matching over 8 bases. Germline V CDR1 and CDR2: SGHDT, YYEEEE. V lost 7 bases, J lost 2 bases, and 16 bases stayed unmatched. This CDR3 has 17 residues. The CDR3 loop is CASLPLGQGGQNYGYTF. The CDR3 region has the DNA TGTGCCAGCCTCCCGCTTGGACAGGGCGGTCAAAACTATGGCTACACCTTC.

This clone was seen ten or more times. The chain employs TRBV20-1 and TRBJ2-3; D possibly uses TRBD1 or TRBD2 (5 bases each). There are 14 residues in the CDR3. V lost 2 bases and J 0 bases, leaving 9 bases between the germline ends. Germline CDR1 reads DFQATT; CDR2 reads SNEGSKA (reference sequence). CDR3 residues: CSARRGASTDTQYF. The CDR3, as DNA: TGCAGTGCTAGACGGGGCGCTAGCACAGATACGCAGTATTTT.

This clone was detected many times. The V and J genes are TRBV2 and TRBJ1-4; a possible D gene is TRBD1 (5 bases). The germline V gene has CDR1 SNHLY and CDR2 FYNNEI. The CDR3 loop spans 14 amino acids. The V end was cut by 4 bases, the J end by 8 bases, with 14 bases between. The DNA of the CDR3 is TGTGCCAGCAGTGGGAATCGACAGAACGAAAAACTGTTTTTT. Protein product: CASSGNRQNEKLFF.

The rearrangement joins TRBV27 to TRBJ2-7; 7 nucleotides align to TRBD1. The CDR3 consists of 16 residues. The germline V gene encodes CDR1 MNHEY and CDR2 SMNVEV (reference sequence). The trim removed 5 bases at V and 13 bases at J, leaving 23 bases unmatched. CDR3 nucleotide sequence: TGTGCCAGCAGTCCGATACTCGACAGGGCTACCAACGAGTATTACTTC. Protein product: CASSPILDRATNEYYF.

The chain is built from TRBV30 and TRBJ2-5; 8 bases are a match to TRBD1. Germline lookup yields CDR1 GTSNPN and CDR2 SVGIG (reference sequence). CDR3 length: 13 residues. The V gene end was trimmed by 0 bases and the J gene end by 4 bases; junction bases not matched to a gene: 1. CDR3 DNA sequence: TGTGCCTGGAGTGTACAGGGGGGAGAGACCCAGTACTTC. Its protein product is CAWSVQGGETQYF.

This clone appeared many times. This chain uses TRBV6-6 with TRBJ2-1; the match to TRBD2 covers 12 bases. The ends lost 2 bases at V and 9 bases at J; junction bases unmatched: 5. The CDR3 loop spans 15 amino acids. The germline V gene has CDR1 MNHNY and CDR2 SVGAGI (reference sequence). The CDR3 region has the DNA TGTGCCAGCAGTTACGGGGCACTAGCGGGGGGTGAGCAGTTCTTC. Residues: CASSYGALAGGEQFF.

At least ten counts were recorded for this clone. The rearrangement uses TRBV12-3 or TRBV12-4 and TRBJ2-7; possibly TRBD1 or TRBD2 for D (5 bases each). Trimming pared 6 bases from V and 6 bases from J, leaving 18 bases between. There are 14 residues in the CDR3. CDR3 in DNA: TGTGCCAGCAGAGCCGACAGACTATCGGGCGAGCAGTACTTC. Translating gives CASRADRLSGEQYF.

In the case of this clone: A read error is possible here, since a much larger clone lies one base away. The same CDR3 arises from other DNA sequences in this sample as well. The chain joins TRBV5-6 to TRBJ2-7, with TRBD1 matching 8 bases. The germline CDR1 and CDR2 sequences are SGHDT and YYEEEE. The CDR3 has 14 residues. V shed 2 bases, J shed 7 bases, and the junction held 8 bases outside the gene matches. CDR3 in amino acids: CASSFRIRGLEQYF. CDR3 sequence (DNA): TGTGCCAGCAGCTTTCGAATCAGGGGGCTAGAGCAGTACTTC.

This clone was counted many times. The CDR3 sequence is CASSSRTARYPNTEAFF. The CDR3 nucleotides are TGTGCCAGCAGCTCCCGGACAGCGCGATACCCGAACACTGAAGCTTTCTTT. The chain employs TRBV2 and TRBJ1-1; possible D gene TRBD1, 6 bases. The CDR3 contains 17 residues. V was shortened by 6 bases and J by 1 base, with 21 bases between the two germline ends. The V gene's germline CDR1 is SNHLY and CDR2 FYNNEI.

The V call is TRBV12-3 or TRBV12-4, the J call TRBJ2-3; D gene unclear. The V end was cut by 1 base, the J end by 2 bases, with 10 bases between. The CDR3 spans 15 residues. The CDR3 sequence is CASSLGIATTDTQYF. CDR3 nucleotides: TGTGCCAGCAGTTTAGGTATAGCTACCACAGATACGCAGTATTTT.

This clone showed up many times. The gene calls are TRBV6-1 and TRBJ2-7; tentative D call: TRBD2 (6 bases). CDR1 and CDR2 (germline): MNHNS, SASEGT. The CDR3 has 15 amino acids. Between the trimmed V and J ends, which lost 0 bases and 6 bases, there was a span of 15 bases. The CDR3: CASSEAGGDFAEQYF. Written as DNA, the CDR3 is TGTGCCAGCAGTGAAGCCGGCGGGGACTTTGCCGAGCAGTACTTC.

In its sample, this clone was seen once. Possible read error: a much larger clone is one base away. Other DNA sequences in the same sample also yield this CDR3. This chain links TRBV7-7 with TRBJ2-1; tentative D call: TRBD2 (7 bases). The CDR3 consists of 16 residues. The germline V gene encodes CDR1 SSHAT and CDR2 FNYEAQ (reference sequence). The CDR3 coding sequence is TGTGCAAGCAGCCTTGAGGGGGGGAACCCCTACAATGAGCAGTTCTTC. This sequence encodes CASSLEGGNPYNEQFF.

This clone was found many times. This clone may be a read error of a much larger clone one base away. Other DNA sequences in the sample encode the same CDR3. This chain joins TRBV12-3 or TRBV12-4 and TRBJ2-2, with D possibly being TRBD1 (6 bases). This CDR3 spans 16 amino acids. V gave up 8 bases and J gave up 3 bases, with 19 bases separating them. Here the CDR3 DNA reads TGTGCCAGCGGACTGACAGGTGTTAGTGACACCGGGGAGCTGTTTTTT. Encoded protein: CASGLTGVSDTGELFF.

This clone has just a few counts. The CDR3 DNA is TGTGCCAGCAGTCCGGGACTGGGGGTCACAGATACGCAGTATTTT. Translated: CASSPGLGVTDTQYF. V is TRBV27 and J is TRBJ2-3, with D possibly being TRBD2 (6 bases). The length of the CDR3 is 15 residues. V dropped 5 bases and J dropped 2 bases, with 14 bases sitting between them. Germline CDR1 and CDR2: MNHEY and SMNVEV (reference sequence).